The following is a T cell receptor (beta chain) sequence with its context. The data were obtained in a study of control samples from healthy donors and cancer patients. Data came from immunoSEQ multiplex PCR; TCRdb stores just in-frame clones and leaves some out. Of more than 140,000 clones in the sample, about 90% were seen once. CDR1 is SGHNT and CDR2 is YYREEE in the germline V gene (reference sequence). V shed 1 base and J shed 5 bases, with 12 bases lying between them. The CDR3 extends over 14 amino acids. This sequence was found in a man between 18 and 29 years old in good health. The sequencing input was blood. The V gene is TRBV5-4, the J gene TRBJ1-1; tentatively, D is TRBD1 (5 bases). CDR3 in amino acids: CASSLHGRVTEAFF. The CDR3, as DNA: TGTGCCAGCAGCTTGCACGGCAGGGTTACTGAAGCTTTCTTT.